Below, 6 T cell receptor beta chains from the same sample are listed, as sequenced in a study of T cells in localized non-small cell lung cancer. Repertoires were generated with immunoSEQ multiplex PCR, while TCRdb's copy carries only in-frame clones and drops some. In the table there are roughly 3,000 clones, 29% of which are singletons. This specimen was lung tumor tissue, taken before any cancer treatment. Receptors were obtained from a man aged 35-69 years with stage I lung adenocarcinoma.

V is TRBV28 and J is TRBJ2-2, with D unclear. This CDR3 comprises 13 residues. Per germline, CDR1 MDHEN and CDR2 SYDVKM. Trimming cost V 8 bases and J 8 bases, with 15 bases left between them. CDR3 nucleotide sequence: TGTGCCAGCTCTTGGGCCCCTAGAGGGGAGCTGTTTTTT. It translates to CASSWAPRGELFF. The variable domain in full, completed from reference TRBV28 and TRBJ2-2, reads DVKVTQSSRYLVKRTGEKVFLECVQDMDHENMFWYRQDPGLGLRLIYFSYDVKMKEKGDIPEGYSVSREKKERFSLILESASTNQTSMYLCASSWAPRGELFFGEGSRLTVL.

This clone appeared a few times. This rearrangement joins TRBV30 to TRBJ1-1; D gene ambiguous. This CDR3 is 14 amino acids long. V lost 0 bases, J lost 1 base, and 9 bases lay in between. CDR1 and CDR2 (germline): GTSNPN, SVGIG (reference sequence). CDR3 in amino acids: CAWSVDPSNTEAFF. CDR3 nucleotide sequence: TGTGCCTGGAGTGTAGACCCCTCGAACACTGAAGCTTTCTTT.

This chain joins TRBV10-2 and TRBJ2-7; D is possibly TRBD1 (6 bases). The length of the CDR3 is 13 residues. Germline V gene lookup returns CDR1 WSHSY and CDR2 SAAADI. Trimming shortened V by 6 bases and J by 4 bases, and 13 bases separated the two germline ends. DNA of the CDR3: TGCGCCAGCAGGGTTCGGGACAAGTACGAGCAGTACTTC. It translates to CASRVRDKYEQYF.

The genes are TRBV11-3 and TRBJ2-2; 12 bases map to TRBD1. The germline V gene encodes CDR1 SGHNT and CDR2 YENEEA. Germline trimming cut 4 bases from V and 3 bases from J; bases unmatched to any gene: 6. The CDR3 extends over 17 amino acids. The CDR3 sequence is CASSSPGTGGDTGELFF. CDR3 bases: TGTGCCAGCAGCTCACCCGGGACAGGGGGCGACACCGGGGAGCTGTTTTTT.

This clone was picked up a small number of times. The V call is TRBV9, the J call TRBJ2-2; the match to TRBD1 covers 10 bases. The CDR3 consists of 14 residues. Germline-derived CDR1 and CDR2 are SGDLS and YYNGEE. With V trimmed by 5 bases and J by 6 bases, 4 bases remained unmatched. CDR3 nucleotide sequence: TGTGCCAGCAGGGAGGGGACAGGGGCCGGGGAGCTGTTTTTT. Translating gives CASREGTGAGELFF.

In its sample, this clone is medium-sized. The J gene is TRBJ1-1, the V gene TRBV11-3; D perhaps matches TRBD1 (6 bases). Germline V gene data show CDR1 as SGHNT and CDR2 as YENEEA. Trimming removed 0 bases at V and 1 base at J, with 9 bases between. The CDR3 totals 15 residues. The CDR3: CASSLDDRTNTEAFF. As DNA, the CDR3 is TGTGCCAGCAGCTTAGACGACAGGACGAACACTGAAGCTTTCTTT.